This T cell receptor (beta chain) was recorded in a study of OX40 agonist ivuxolimab in advanced cancers. For the wider study: Ivuxolimab was a fully human IgG2 agonistic monoclonal antibody targeting the costimulatory receptor OX40 (CD134). Patients were allowed to have had prior anti-PD-1, anti-PD-L1 or anti-CTLA-4 therapy, and 30% to 50% of the dose-escalation patients had previously received checkpoint inhibitors. Among the approximately 50 dose-escalation patients, around 20 had hepatocellular carcinoma, approximately 15 melanoma, 9 renal cell carcinoma and 9 head and neck cancer. Three dose-escalation patients achieved partial responses, one with hepatocellular carcinoma and two with cutaneous melanoma. The dose-escalation cohort was about 83% male with a mean age of roughly 62 years, ranging from 23 to 79. The paper covers the monotherapy dose-escalation part of the phase I ivuxolimab trial, which included N of about 50 patients. Intravenous ivuxolimab was administered to patients every 2 weeks at six dose levels: 0.01, 0.1, 0.3, 1.5, 3 and 10 mg/kg. The purpose of peripheral TCRbeta sequencing was to test whether ivuxolimab changed TCR sequence diversity and led to clonal T-cell expansion. Broader findings and caveats from the paper: At doses of 0.1 to 3.0 mg/kg, clonal expansion of both CD4+ and CD8+ blood T cells was observed from baseline to week 6. On average, CD8+ T cells showed more expanded clones than CD4+ T cells after ivuxolimab. Low levels of normalized T-cell clonal expansion were also seen in some patients who did not respond. Partial responders in the 0.1-3.0 mg/kg groups had among the lowest normalized peripheral clonal expansion, especially among CD8+ T cells. Antigen specificity was not determined for the clonally expanded peripheral T cells.

The trial excluded patients who had a history of autoimmune disease or were on systemic immunosuppression. Peripheral blood for TCR sequencing was drawn from every dose cohort at baseline, at cycle 4 day 1 and at cycle 7 day 1. Samples came from an open-label, multicenter, first-in-human phase I dose-escalation trial of ivuxolimab. Adults with locally advanced or metastatic head and neck squamous cell, hepatocellular, melanoma or renal cell carcinoma were enrolled in the trial. Before TCR sequencing, CD4+ T cells and CD8+ T cells from peripheral blood were sorted into separate populations. On this clone: Its specific antigen is unknown. No per-base quality is available; no much larger clone lies one base away.

Genomic DNA was extracted from sorted cells for sequencing of the TCRbeta CDR3 region. The immunoSEQ Assay was used for sequencing of TCRbeta CDR3 regions. The table was pulled from immuneACCESS by TCRdb, which kept in-frame rearrangements only. Such tables lose some clones; where checked, under half of the loss comes from unresolved V genes, and the rest has no known cause. In this sample the table shows approximately 69,000 clones, approximately 86% of which occur a single time. The ten largest make up 0.65% to 0.9% of the sample. The CDR3, from cysteine to phenylalanine, totals 13 residues. This entry keeps only the CDR3 DNA: 39 bases, framed from base 1. V loses 5 bases of germline sequence and J loses 6 bases, and the interval between the two ends is 13 bases. From the germline V gene, CDR1 is SGHVS and CDR2 is FNYEAQ.

The V and J genes are TRBV7-6 and TRBJ1-2; tentative D gene TRBD1, with 5 bases matching. This sequence was found in an adult with an advanced solid tumor such as melanoma, head and neck, liver or kidney cancer. Material: CD4+ or CD8+ T cells sorted from blood, obtained in a trial of the OX40 agonist ivuxolimab. CDR3 sequence: CASSPDTTHGYTF. The DNA sequence reads TGTGCCAGCAGCCCGGACACTACTCATGGCTACACCTTC.